One T cell receptor beta chain is described in this entry. V lost 4 bases and J lost 2, with 10 bases in between. The CDR3 has 14 amino acids. The germline V gene encodes CDR1 KGHDR and CDR2 SFDVKD. Ages ranged from about 18 to 100 years, with residence in more than 20 US areas. Participant-given clinical history determined each cohort assignment. It was within 2 weeks before study entry that exposed participants met a COVID-19 case. The sample belongs to a study of blood T cell repertoires in COVID-19. Across the whole study: Collection of acute and convalescent COVID-19 samples took place in the United States, Italy and Spain.

Measured with immunoSEQ multiplex PCR; TCRdb has only the in-frame clones, and not every one. Of approximately 150,000 clones listed, over 80% are singletons. The rearrangement uses TRBV24-1 and TRBJ1-2; no definite D call. Sequencing used PBMCs or T cells enriched from blood (not recorded which). The source is a man in his 70s who had been exposed to COVID-19. The CDR3 loop is CATSDPDMNYGYTF. CDR3 in DNA: TGTGCCACCAGTGACCCTGACATGAACTATGGCTACACCTTC.